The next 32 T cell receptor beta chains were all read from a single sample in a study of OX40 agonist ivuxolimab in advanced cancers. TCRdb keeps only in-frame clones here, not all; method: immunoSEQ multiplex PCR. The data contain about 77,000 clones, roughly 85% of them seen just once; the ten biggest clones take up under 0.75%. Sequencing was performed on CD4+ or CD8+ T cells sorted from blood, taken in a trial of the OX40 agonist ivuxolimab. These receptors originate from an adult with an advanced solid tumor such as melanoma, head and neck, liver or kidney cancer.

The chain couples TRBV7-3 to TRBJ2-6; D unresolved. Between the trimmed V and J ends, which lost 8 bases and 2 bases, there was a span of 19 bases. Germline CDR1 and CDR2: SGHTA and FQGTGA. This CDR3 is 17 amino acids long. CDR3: CASGPPGTRAGANVLTF. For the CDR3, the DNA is TGTGCCAGCGGACCCCCGGGTACCCGCGCTGGGGCCAACGTCCTGACTTTC.

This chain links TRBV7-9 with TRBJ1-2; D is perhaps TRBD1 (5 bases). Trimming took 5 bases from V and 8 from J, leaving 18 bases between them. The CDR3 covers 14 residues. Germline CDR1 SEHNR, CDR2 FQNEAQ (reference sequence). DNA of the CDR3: TGTGCCAGCAGCCCGGGGCAGGGCCCAATGGGCTACACCTTC. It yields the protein CASSPGQGPMGYTF.

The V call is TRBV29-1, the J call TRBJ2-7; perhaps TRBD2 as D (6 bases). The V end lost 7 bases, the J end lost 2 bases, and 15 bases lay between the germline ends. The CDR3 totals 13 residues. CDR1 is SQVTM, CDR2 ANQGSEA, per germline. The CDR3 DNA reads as TGCAGCGGGTACTCGGGAGTTACCTACGAGCAGTACTTC. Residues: CSGYSGVTYEQYF.

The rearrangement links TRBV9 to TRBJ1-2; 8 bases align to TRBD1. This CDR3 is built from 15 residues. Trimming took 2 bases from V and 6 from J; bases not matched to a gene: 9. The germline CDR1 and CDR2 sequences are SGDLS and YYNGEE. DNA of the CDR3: TGTGCCAGCAGCGTCCGCCAGACAGGGGAGGATGGCTACACCTTC. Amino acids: CASSVRQTGEDGYTF. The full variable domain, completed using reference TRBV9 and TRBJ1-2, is DSGVTQTPKHLITATGQRVTLRCSPRSGDLSVYWYQQSLDQGLQFLIQYYNGEERAKGNILERFSAQQFPDLHSELNLSSLELGDSALYFCASSVRQTGEDGYTFGSGTRLTVV.

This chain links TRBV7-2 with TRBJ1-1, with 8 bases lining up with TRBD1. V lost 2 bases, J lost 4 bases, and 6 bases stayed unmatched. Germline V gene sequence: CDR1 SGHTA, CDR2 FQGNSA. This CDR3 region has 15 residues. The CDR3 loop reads CASSLLTGAVTEAFF. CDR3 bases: TGTGCCAGCAGCTTATTGACAGGGGCGGTCACTGAAGCTTTCTTT.

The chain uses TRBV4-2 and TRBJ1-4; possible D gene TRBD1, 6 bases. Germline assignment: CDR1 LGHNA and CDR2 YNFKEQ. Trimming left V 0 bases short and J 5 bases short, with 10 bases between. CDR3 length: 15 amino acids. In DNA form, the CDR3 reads TGTGCCAGCAGCCAAGAGGAGGGGGGGAATGAAAAACTGTTTTTT. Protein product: CASSQEEGGNEKLFF.

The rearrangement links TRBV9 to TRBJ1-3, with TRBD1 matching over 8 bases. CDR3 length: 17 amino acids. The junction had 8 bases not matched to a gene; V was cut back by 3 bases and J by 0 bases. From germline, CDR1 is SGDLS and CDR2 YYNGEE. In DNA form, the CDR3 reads TGTGCCAGCAGCGCCCGGGACAGGCGAAGCTCTGGAAACACCATATATTTT. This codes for CASSARDRRSSGNTIYF. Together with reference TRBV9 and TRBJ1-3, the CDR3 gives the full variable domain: DSGVTQTPKHLITATGQRVTLRCSPRSGDLSVYWYQQSLDQGLQFLIQYYNGEERAKGNILERFSAQQFPDLHSELNLSSLELGDSALYFCASSARDRRSSGNTIYFGEGSWLTVV.

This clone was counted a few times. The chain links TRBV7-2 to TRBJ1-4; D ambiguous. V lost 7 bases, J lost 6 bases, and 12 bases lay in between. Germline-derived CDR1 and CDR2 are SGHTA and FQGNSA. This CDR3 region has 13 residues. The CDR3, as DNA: TGTGCCAGCACCTCGGATTGGGATGAAAAACTGTTTTTT. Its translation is CASTSDWDEKLFF.

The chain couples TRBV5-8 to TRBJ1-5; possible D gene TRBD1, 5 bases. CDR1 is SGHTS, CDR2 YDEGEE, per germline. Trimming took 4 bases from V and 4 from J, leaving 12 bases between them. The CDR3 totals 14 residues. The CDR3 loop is CASSLGEMNQPQHF. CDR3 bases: TGTGCCAGCAGCCTAGGGGAGATGAATCAGCCCCAGCATTTT.

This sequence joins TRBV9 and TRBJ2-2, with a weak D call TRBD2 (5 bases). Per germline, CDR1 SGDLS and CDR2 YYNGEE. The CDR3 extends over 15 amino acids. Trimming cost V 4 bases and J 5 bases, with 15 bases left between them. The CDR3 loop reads CASSPPRGLTGELFF. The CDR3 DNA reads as TGTGCCAGCAGCCCCCCCCGGGGTTTAACCGGGGAGCTGTTTTTT.

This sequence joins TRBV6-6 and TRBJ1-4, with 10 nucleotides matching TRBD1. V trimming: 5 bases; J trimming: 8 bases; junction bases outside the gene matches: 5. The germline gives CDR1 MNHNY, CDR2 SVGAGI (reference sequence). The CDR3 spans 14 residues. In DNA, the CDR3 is TGTGCCAGCAGTCGACAGGGGGCCCGAGAAAAACTGTTTTTT. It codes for CASSRQGAREKLFF.

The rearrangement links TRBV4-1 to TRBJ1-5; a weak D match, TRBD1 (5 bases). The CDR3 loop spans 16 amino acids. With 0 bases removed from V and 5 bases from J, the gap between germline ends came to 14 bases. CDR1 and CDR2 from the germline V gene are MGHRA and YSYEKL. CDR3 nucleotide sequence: TGCGCCAGCAGCCAAGATCAGAACAGGCTATATCAGCCCCAGCATTTT. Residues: CASSQDQNRLYQPQHF.

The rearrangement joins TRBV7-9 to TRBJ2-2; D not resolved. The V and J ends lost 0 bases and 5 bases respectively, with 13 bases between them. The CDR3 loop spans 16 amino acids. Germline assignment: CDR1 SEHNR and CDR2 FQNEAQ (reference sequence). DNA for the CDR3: TGTGCCAGCAGCTTAGCGAGGCTAGTTGGTACCGGGGAGCTGTTTTTT. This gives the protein CASSLARLVGTGELFF. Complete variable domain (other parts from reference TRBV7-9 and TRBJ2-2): DTGVSQNPRHKITKRGQNVTFRCDPISEHNRLYWYRQTLGQGPEFLTYFQNEAQLEKSRLLSDRFSAERPKGSFSTLEIQRTEQGDSAMYLCASSLARLVGTGELFFGEGSRLTVL.

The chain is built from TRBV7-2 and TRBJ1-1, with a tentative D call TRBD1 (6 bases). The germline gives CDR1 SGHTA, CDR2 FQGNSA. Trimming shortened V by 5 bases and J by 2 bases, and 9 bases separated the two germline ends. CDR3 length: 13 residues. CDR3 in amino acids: CASSKDRNTEAFF. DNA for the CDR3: TGTGCCAGCAGCAAGGACAGAAACACTGAAGCTTTCTTT.

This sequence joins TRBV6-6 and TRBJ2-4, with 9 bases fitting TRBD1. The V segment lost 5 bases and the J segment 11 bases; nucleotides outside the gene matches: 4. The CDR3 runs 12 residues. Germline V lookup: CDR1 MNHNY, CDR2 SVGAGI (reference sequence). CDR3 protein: CASSIRQGVQYF. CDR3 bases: TGTGCCAGCAGTATCAGACAGGGGGTTCAGTACTTC.

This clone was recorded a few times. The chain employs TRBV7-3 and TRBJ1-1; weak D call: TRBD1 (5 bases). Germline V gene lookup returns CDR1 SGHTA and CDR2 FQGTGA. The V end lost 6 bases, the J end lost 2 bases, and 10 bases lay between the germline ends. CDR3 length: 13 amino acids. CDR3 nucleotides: TGTGCCAGCAGTGAACAGGCTAACACTGAAGCTTTCTTT. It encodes CASSEQANTEAFF.

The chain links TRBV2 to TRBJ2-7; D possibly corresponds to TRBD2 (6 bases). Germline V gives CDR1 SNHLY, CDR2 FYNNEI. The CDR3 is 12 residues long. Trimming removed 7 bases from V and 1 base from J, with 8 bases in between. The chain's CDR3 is CASTRDSYEQYF. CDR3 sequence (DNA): TGTGCCAGCACGCGGGATTCCTACGAGCAGTACTTC.

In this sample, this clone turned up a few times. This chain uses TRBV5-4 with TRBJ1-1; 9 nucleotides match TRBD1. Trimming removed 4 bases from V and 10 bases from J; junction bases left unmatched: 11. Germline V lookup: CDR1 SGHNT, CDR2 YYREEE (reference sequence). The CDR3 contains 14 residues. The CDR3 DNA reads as TGTGCCAGCAGCACGGGACAGGGAAGCCAGGCAGCTTTCTTT. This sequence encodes CASSTGQGSQAAFF.

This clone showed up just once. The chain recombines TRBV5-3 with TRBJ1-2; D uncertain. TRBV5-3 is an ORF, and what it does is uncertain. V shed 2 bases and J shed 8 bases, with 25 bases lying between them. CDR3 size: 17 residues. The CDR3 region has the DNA TGTGCCAGAAGCTTAGCCGGCTGGACTCCCCACGTAGGGGGCTACACCTTC. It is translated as CARSLAGWTPHVGGYTF.

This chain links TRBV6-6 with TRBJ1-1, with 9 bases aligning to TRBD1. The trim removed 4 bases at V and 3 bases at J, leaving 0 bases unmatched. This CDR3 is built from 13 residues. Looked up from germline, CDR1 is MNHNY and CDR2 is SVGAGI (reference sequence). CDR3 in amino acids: CASSWDRDTEAFF. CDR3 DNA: TGTGCCAGCAGTTGGGACAGGGACACTGAAGCTTTCTTT.

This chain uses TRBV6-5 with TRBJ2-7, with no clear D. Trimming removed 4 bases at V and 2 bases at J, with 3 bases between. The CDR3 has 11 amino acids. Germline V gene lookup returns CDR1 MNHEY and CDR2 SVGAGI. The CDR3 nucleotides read TGTGCCAGCAGTTCACCCTACGAGCAGTACTTC. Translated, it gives CASSSPYEQYF.

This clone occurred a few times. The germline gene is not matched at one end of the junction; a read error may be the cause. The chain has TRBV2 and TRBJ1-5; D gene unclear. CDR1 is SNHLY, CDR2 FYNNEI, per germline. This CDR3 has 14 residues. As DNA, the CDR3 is TGTGCCAGCAGTTGGATTAATAGCGATCAGCCCCAGCATTTT. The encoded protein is CASSWINSDQPQHF.

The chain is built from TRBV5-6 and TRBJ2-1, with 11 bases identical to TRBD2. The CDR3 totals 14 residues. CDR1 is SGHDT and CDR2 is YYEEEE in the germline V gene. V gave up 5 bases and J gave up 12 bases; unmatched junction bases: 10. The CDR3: CASRPGTSGPPQFF. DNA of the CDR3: TGTGCCAGCAGACCGGGGACTAGCGGCCCCCCGCAGTTCTTC.

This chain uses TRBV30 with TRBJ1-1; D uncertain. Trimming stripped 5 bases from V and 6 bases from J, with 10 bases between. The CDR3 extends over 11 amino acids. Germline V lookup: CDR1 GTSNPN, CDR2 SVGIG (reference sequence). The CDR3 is CAWALLSEAFF. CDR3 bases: TGTGCCTGGGCCCTCCTTTCTGAAGCTTTCTTT.

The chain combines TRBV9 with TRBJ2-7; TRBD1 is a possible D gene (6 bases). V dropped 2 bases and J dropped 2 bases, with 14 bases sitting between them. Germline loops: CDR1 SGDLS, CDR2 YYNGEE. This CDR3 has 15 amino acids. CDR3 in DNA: TGTGCCAGCAGCGTCTCCGACAGGTTCGCCTACGAGCAGTACTTC. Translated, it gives CASSVSDRFAYEQYF.

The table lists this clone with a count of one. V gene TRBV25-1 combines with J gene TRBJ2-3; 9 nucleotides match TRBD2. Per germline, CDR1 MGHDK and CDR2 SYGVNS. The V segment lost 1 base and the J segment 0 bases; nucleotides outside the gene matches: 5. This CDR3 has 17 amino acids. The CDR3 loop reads CASSESSGGFSTDTQYF. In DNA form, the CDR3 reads TGTGCCAGCAGTGAATCCAGCGGGGGGTTTAGCACAGATACGCAGTATTTT.

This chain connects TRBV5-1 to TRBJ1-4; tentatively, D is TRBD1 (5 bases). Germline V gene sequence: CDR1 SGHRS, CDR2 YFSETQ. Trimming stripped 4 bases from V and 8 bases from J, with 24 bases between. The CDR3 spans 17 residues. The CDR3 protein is CASSPARDSRTNEKLFF. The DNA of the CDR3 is TGCGCCAGCAGCCCGGCGCGGGACTCCCGGACGAACGAAAAACTGTTTTTT.

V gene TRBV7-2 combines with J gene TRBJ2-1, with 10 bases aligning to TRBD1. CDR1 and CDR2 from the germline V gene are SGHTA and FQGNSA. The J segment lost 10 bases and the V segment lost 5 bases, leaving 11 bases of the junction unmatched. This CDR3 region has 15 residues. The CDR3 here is CASSRGQGTHTEQFF. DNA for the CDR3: TGTGCCAGCAGCCGGGGACAGGGGACCCACACGGAGCAGTTCTTC.

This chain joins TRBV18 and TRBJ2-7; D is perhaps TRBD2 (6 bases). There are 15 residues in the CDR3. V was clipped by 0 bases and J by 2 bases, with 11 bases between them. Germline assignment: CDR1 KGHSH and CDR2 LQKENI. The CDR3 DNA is TGTGCCAGCTCACCACCGGGAGGAGGTACCTACGAGCAGTACTTC. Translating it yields CASSPPGGGTYEQYF.

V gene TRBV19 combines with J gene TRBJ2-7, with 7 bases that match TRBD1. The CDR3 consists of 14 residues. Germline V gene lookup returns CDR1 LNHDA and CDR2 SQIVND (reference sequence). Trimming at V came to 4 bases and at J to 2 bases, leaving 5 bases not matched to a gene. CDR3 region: CASSKSGGTYEQYF. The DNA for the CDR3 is TGTGCCAGTAGTAAATCAGGGGGAACCTACGAGCAGTACTTC.

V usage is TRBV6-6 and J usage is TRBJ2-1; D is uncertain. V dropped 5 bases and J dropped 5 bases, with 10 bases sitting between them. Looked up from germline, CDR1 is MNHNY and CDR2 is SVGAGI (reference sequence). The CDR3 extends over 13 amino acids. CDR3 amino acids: CASSPNKDNEQFF. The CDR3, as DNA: TGTGCCAGCAGTCCCAACAAGGACAATGAGCAGTTCTTC.

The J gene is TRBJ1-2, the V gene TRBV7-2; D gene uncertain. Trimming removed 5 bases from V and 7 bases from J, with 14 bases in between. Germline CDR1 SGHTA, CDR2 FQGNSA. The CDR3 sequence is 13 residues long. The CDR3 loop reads CASSPSRLRGYTF. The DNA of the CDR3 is TGTGCCAGCAGCCCCTCGCGGCTGCGTGGCTACACCTTC.